This T cell receptor (beta chain) derives from a study of shared clonotypes between healthy human individuals. Whole-study context: CD4 naive and memory got three plates each, CD8 naive two, CD8 memory one. Findings and caveats of the study: Deeper or shallower sequencing was expected to change how clonotypes are shared among donors.

A word on this clone: Antigen unknown.

From germline, CDR1 is SGHNT and CDR2 YYREEE (reference sequence). The CDR3 sequence is 15 residues long. Trimming removed 0 bases at V and 5 bases at J, with 14 bases between. Profiled with immunoSEQ multiplex PCR; TCRdb holds only in-frame clones, not every one. The sample lists a few million clones, more than 90% occurring once. The receptor's source is a man aged 18 to 35 in good health. Specimen: naive CD4+ T cells sorted from blood. Documented subset: CD45RA+ positively selected. The chain recombines TRBV5-4 with TRBJ1-1; D unresolved. The CDR3 bases are TGTGCCAGCAGCTTGGGCCCCTATGGGGATACTGAAGCTTTCTTT. Encoded protein: CASSLGPYGDTEAFF.